The text below deals with one TCR beta chain. This specimen belongs to a study of shared clonotypes between healthy human individuals. Study at large: The donors, a couple of women and a few men, were aged 18 to 49. CD4 naive cells filled three plates per donor, CD4 memory three, CD8 naive two and CD8 memory one.

Authors' methods: As immunoSEQ supplied junction-only sequences (without quality scores), filtering differed. The data were produced by immunoSEQ multiplex PCR, yet TCRdb's version contains in-frame clones alone and is incomplete. Clone size and the V and J calls come from that table; the DNA yielded D and trimming. The data contain 1,400,000 or so clones, 97% to 99% of them singletons. Researchers partitioned CD4+ cells into CD45RA+ naive and CD45RA-negative memory subsets. V lost 5 bases, J lost 3 bases, and 8 bases stayed unmatched. The CDR3 runs 15 residues. The germline CDR1 and CDR2 sequences are SGHDT and YYEEEE.

The sample consisted of naive CD4+ T cells sorted from blood. The subset here: CD45RA+ positively selected. The chain couples TRBV5-6 to TRBJ2-1; 7 bases map to TRBD1. This receptor was identified in a man aged 25-45 years in good health. CDR3 DNA sequence: TGTGCCAGCAGTTACCTACAGGGGCGCTACAATGAGCAGTTCTTC. Translation: CASSYLQGRYNEQFF.